The entry below gives a single T cell receptor (beta chain) sequence along with its context. The target of this receptor is not known. No much larger clone exists at a distance of one base, and base qualities are not known. The data are from a study of T cell repertoires in cytomegalovirus infection (dated by TCRdb to the late 2010s). In terms of the full investigation: Donor HLA type was relevant to the analysis, because carriage of CMV infection together with the matching HLA type was indicated by public TCR beta signatures.

TCRdb names Illumina HiSeq 1500 as the instrument used. The raw public data were reprocessed by TCRdb itself: fastp quality trimming at Q25, MiXCR clonotype calling, in-frame beta chains only. CDR3 protein sequences are deduplicated, and each keeps its most common genes and DNA. The sample table holds more than 400,000 distinct CDR3 sequences, of which about 26% were seen once. Less than 15% of the sample is held by the ten biggest clonotypes. There are 14 amino acids in the CDR3, from cysteine to phenylalanine inclusive. The entry retains the CDR3 DNA only, 42 bases that are in frame from base 1. The CDR1 and CDR2 encoded by the germline V gene (reference sequence) are MNHNY and SVGAGI. Trimming takes 5 bases from V and 3 bases from J, and the germline ends sit 11 bases apart. The research as a whole found: The ex vivo response was dominated by HLA-C-restricted CMV-specific TCR beta clonotypes, and the single most frequent clonotype in two of eight donors was supplied by these HLA-C-restricted clonotypes. In both this cohort and an independent cohort of 352 donors, the cumulative frequency of public TCR beta family members distinguished carriers of CMV infection plus the relevant HLA type.

What was sequenced was PBMCs. The chain couples TRBV6-6 to TRBJ2-1; the D gene identity is not certain. This TCR was sampled from a human donor in good health (CMV status not recorded). Some clones in this sample may be carry-over from other donors' samples. The CDR3 corresponds to CASSPKGLYNEQFF. The nucleotides read TGTGCCAGCAGTCCCAAGGGCCTCTACAATGAGCAGTTCTTC.